Below are 2 T cell receptor beta chains sequenced from a single sample in a study of vaccination and CD4 T cells after COVID-19. The antigens for these receptors are not known. The treatment: approximately 11-day PBMC culture with coronavirus spike peptide pools or control peptides (ViraFEST assay). The Oncomine TCR Beta short-read assay was applied to DNA of cultured CD4+ T cells. In TCRdb, the PCR reads were re-called with MiXCR into one record per CDR3 protein. The sample includes about 13,000 distinct CDR3 sequences, under 65% of them seen just once. The sample was CD4+ T cells from blood, cultured in vitro. These receptors came from a human donor who had recovered from COVID-19.

The chain combines TRBV12-3 or TRBV12-4 with TRBJ2-7; TRBD2 matches at 7 bases. This CDR3 has 14 residues. J lost 7 bases, V lost 3 bases, and 9 bases had no gene match. The CDR3: CASSFGAGAGEQYF. The CDR3 coding sequence is TGTGCCAGCAGTTTTGGGGCGGGAGCGGGAGAGCAGTACTTC.

The chain recombines TRBV20-1 with TRBJ2-3; no clear D. Trimming removed 1 base at V and 3 bases at J, with 11 bases between. The CDR3 length is 14 residues. Germline V CDR1 and CDR2: DFQATT, SNEGSKA (reference sequence). CDR3 amino acids: CSARVRPPTDTQYF. CDR3 in DNA: TGCAGTGCTAGAGTACGGCCCCCAACAGATACGCAGTATTTT.